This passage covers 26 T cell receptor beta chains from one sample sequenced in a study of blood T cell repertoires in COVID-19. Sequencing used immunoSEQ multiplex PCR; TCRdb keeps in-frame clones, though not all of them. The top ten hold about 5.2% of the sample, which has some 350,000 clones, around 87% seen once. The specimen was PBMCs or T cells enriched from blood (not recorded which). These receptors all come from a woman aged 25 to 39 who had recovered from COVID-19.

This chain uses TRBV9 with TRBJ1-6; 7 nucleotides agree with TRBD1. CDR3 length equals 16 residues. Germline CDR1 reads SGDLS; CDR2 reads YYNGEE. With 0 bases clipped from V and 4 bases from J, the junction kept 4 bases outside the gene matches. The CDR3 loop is CASSVDGQAYNSPLHF. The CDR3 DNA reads TGTGCCAGCAGCGTAGACGGACAGGCGTATAATTCACCCCTCCACTTT.

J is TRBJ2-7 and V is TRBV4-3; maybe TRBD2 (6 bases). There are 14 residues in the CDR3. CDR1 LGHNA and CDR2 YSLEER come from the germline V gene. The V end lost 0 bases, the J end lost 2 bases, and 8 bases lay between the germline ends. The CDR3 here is CASSQDPGAYEQYF. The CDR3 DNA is TGCGCCAGCAGCCAAGATCCGGGGGCCTACGAGCAGTACTTC.

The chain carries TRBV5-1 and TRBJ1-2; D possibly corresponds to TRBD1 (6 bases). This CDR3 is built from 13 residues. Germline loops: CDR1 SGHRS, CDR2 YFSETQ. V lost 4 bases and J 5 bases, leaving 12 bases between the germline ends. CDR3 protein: CASSPDRRYGYTF. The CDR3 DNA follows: TGCGCCAGCAGCCCGGACAGAAGATATGGCTACACCTTC.

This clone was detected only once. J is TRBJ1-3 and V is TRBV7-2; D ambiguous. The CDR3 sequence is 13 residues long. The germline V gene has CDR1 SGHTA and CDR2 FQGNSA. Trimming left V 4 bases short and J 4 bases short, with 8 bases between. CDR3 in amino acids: CASSSGAGNTIYF. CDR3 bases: TGTGCCAGCAGCTCAGGCGCCGGAAACACCATATATTTT. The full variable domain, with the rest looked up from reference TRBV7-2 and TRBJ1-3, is GAGVSQSPSNKVTEKGKDVELRCDPISGHTALYWYRQSLGQGLEFLIYFQGNSAPDKSGLPSDRFSAERTGGSVSTLTIQRTQQEDSAVYLCASSSGAGNTIYFGEGSWLTVV.

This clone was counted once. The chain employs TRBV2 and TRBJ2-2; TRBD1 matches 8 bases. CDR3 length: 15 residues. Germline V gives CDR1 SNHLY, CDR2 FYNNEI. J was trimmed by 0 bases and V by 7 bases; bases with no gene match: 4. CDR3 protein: CASILQGANTGELFF. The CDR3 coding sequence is TGTGCCAGCATCCTACAGGGGGCGAACACCGGGGAGCTGTTTTTT.

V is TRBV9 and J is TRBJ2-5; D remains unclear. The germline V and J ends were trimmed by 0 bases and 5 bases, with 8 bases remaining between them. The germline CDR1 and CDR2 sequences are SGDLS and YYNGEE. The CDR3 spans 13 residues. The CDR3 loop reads CASSVVAFETQYF. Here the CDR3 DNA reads TGTGCCAGCAGCGTAGTAGCTTTCGAGACCCAGTACTTC.

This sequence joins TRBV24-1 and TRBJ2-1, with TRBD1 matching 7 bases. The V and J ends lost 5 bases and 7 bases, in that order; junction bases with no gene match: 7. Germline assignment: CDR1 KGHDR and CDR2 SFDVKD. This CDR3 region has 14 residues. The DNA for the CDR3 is TGTGCCACCAGTGCCGACAGGGCGGTGAATGAGCAGTTCTTC. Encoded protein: CATSADRAVNEQFF.

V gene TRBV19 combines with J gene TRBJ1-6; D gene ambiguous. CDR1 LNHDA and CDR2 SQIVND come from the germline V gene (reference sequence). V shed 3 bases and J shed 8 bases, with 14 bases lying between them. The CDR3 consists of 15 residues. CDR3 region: CASSIGPGLYSPLHF. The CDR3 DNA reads TGTGCCAGTAGTATTGGTCCGGGTCTCTATTCACCCCTCCACTTT.

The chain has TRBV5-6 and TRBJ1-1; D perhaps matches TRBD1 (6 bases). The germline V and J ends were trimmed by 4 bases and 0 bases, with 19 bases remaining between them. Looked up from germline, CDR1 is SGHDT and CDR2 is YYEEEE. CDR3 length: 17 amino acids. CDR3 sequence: CASSPIDRIRMNTEAFF. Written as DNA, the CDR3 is TGTGCCAGCAGCCCCATAGACAGGATTCGAATGAACACTGAAGCTTTCTTT.

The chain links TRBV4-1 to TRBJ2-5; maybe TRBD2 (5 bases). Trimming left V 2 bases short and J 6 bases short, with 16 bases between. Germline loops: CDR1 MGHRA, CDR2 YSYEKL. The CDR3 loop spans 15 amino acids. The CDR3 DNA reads TGCGCCAGCAGCCAACGGACTTTTAGCACGCAGACCCAGTACTTC. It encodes CASSQRTFSTQTQYF.

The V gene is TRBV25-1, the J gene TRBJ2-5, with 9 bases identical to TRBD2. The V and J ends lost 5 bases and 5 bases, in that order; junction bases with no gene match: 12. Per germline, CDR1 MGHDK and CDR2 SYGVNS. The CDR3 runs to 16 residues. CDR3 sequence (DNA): TGTGCCAGCAGTCTAGGCAGGCGGGGGGGCCGGGAGACCCAGTACTTC. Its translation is CASSLGRRGGRETQYF.

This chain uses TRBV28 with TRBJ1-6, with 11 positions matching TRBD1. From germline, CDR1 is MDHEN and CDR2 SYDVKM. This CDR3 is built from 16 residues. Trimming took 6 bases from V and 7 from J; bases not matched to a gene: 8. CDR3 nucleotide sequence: TGTGCCAGCAGGCTCGGACAGGGGGCCAGGAATTCACCCCTCCACTTT. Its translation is CASRLGQGARNSPLHF.

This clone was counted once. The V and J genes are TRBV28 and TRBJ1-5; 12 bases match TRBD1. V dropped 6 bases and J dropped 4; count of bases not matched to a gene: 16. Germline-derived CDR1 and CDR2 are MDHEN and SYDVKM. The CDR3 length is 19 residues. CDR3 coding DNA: TGTGCCAGCAGGGACCGGGACAGGGGGCGCAGCGAGAGGAATCAGCCCCAGCATTTT. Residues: CASRDRDRGRSERNQPQHF.

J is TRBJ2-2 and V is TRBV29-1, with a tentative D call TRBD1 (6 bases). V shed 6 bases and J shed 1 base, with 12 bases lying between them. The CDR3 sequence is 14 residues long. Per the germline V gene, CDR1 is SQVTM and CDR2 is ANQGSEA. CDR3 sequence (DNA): TGCAGCGTGGGACACCGCCTGAACACCGGGGAGCTGTTTTTT. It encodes CSVGHRLNTGELFF.

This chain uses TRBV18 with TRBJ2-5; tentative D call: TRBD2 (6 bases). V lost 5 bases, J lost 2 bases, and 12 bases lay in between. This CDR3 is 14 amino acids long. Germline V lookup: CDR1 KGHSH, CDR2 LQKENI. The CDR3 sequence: CASSSGLAQETQYF. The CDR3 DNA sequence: TGTGCCAGCTCATCGGGACTCGCACAAGAGACCCAGTACTTC.

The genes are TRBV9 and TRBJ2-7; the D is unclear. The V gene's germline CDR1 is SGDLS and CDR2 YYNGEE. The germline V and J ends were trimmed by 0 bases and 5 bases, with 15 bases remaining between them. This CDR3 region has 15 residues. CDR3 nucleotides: TGTGCCAGCAGCGTAGGGCCAGCCCTTGAGGACGAGCAGTACTTC. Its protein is CASSVGPALEDEQYF.

This CDR3 reads CASSYSRLSSAYEQYF. In DNA form, the CDR3 reads TGTGCCAGCAGTTACTCGAGACTGAGTTCCGCCTACGAGCAGTACTTC. The chain couples TRBV6-2 or TRBV6-3 to TRBJ2-7; D remains unclear. V lost 0 bases, J lost 2 bases, and 14 bases lay in between. This CDR3 comprises 16 residues. Germline V gene lookup returns CDR1 MNHEY and CDR2 SVGEGT.

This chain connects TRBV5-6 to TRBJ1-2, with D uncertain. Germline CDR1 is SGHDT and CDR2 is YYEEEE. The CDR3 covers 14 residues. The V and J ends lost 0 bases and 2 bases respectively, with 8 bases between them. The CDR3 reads CASSLGTGNYGYTF. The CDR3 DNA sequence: TGTGCCAGCAGCTTGGGGACGGGAAACTATGGCTACACCTTC. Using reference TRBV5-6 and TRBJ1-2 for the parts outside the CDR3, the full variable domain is DAGVTQSPTHLIKTRGQQVTLRCSPKSGHDTVSWYQQALGQGPQFIFQYYEEEERQRGNFPDRFSGHQFPNYSSELNVNALLLGDSALYLCASSLGTGNYGYTFGSGTRLTVV.

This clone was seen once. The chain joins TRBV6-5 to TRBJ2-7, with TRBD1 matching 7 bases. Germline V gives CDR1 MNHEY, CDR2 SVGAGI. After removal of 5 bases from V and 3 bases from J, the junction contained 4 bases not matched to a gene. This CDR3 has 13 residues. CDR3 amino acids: CASSHTGDYEQYF. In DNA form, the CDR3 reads TGTGCCAGCAGTCATACAGGGGACTACGAGCAGTACTTC.

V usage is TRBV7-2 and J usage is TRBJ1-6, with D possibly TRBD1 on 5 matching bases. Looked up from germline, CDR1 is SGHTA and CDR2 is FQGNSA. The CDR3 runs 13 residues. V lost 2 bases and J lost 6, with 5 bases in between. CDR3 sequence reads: CASSLQGNSPLHF. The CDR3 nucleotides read TGTGCCAGCAGCTTACAGGGTAATTCACCCCTCCACTTT.

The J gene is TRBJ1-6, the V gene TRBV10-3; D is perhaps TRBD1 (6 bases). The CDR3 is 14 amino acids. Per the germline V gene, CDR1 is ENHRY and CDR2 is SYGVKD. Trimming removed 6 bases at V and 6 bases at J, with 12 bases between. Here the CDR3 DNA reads TGTGCCATCAGCGGGGACACCACTAATTCACCCCTCCACTTT. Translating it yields CAISGDTTNSPLHF.

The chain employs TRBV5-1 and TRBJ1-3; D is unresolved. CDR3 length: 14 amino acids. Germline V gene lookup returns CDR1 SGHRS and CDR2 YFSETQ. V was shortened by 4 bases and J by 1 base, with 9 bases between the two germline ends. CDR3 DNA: TGCGCCAGCAGCCCGTCCACATCTGGAAACACCATATATTTT. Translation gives CASSPSTSGNTIYF.

The CDR3 coding sequence is TGCGCCAGCAGCCAGCAACCGGGACAGCAAGAGACCCAGTACTTC. Amino acid sequence: CASSQQPGQQETQYF. J is TRBJ2-5 and V is TRBV4-1; 7 bases map to TRBD1. Looked up from germline, CDR1 is MGHRA and CDR2 is YSYEKL. CDR3 length: 15 residues. Unmatched junction bases numbered 6, after V lost 3 bases and J lost 2 bases.

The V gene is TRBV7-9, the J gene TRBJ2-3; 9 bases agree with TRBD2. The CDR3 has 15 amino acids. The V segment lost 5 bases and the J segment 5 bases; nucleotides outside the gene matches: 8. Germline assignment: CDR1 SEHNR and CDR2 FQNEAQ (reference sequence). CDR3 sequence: CASSLIAGVVDTQYF. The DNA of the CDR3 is TGTGCCAGCAGCCTCATAGCGGGGGTGGTAGATACGCAGTATTTT. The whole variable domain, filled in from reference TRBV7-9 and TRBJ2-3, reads DTGVSQNPRHKITKRGQNVTFRCDPISEHNRLYWYRQTLGQGPEFLTYFQNEAQLEKSRLLSDRFSAERPKGSFSTLEIQRTEQGDSAMYLCASSLIAGVVDTQYFGPGTRLTVL.

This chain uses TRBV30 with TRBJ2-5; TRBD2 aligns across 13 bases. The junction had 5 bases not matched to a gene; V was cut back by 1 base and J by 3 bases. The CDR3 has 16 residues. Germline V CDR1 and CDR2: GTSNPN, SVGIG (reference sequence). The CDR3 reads CAWSGGLAGTKETQYF. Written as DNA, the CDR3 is TGTGCCTGGAGTGGGGGACTAGCGGGGACTAAAGAGACCCAGTACTTC.

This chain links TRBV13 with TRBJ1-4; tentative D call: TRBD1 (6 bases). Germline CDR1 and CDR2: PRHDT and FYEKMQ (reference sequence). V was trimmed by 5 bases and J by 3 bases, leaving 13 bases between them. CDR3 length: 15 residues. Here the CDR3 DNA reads TGTGCCAGCAGCCCTAGGAGGACAGCTAATGAAAAACTGTTTTTT. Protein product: CASSPRRTANEKLFF.